Given below is one T cell receptor beta chain in context. In its sample, this clonotype was seen many times. Its antigen is unknown. Base-call qualities are not available, and no considerably larger clone is one nucleotide away. The sample originates from a study of identical twins (dated by TCRdb to 2015 to 2016). Notes on the research overall: To test whether fetal clonotypes persist, this study deep-sequenced TCR alpha and beta repertoires from monozygotic twins, from unrelated adults of various ages, and from cord blood. Replicate twin experiments were performed at different times using different library preparation protocols to rule out contamination. The full study reports these points: Because the same donors could not be followed over many years, conclusions were based on cross-sectional statistical analysis. In beta out-of-frame sequences, excess twin sharing was weaker, because having fewer shared sequences lowered the signal-to-noise ratio. Out-of-frame TCR alpha sharing in monozygotic twins was systematically underestimated by recombination models, whereas sharing between unrelated individuals was in agreement with the recombination models. Zero-insertion analyses could be partly confounded by invariant T cells such as MAIT and iNKT, although diverse VJ usage argued against such confounding for most clonotypes. Abundant cord blood beta clonotypes had fewer insertions, young adult naive repertoires showed a similar but weaker trend, and memory repertoires showed no such trend. Compared with coincidental sharing between unrelated individuals, an excess of low generation-probability sequences was observed among out-of-frame TCR alpha sequences shared between twins.

Every donor was a healthy Caucasian. The twin cohort consisted of three pairs of female monozygotic twins, all aged roughly 18 to 29 years. Using Miltenyi CD45RO+ enrichment and human naive T-cell isolation kits, memory (CD45RO+) and naive T cells were isolated from PBMC. The library was built by means of 5' RACE. TCRdb names Illumina HiSeq 2000 as the instrument used. A universal primer binding site was added through template switching, and the final cDNA carried a unique molecular identifier so that TCR cDNA molecules could be counted accurately. First-strand cDNA for TCR alpha and beta chains was synthesized from specific primers in the conserved constant-segment region. To control for contamination, every cDNA library carried two barcodes: a SMART-Mk sample barcode plus Illumina barcodes. TruSeq adapter sequences, together with Illumina sample barcodes, were added in two successive PCR steps. The TCR alpha and beta cDNA libraries were sequenced on the Illumina HiSeq platform using custom primers. On the study's bioinformatics: MiGEC was used to process raw reads and extract unique molecular identifiers, and MiXCR was used to find CDR3 positions. For each individual, recombination models were inferred using an EM algorithm with the repgenHMM and IGoR tools. The tcR package in R was used for shared clonotype analysis, with sharing normalized by the product of cloneset sizes. To study raw recombination free of thymic and clonal selection effects, out-of-frame nonproductive sequences were analyzed. TCRdb took the public reads, trimmed them with fastp at Q25, ran MiXCR for clone calling and kept in-frame beta chains. Entries are consolidated by CDR3 protein sequence, retaining the most common genes and DNA. The authors' filters were not applied to this entry. The sample includes 240,000 or so distinct CDR3 sequences, with approximately 7% observed a single time. The ten largest clones take up 3.5% to 4% of the sample.

Germline trimming amounts to 6 bases on V and 7 bases on J, with 0 as the count of junction bases outside the gene matches. The CDR3 runs 12 amino acids, cysteine and phenylalanine included. Just the 36-base CDR3 DNA is kept, in frame starting at base 1. The CDR1 and CDR2 encoded by the germline V gene (reference sequence) are LGHDT and YNNKEL. These data were likewise used in another study, on yellow fever vaccine responses in identical twins. Drawing on the second study: According to the authors, in identical twins the way T cells responded to vaccination appeared partly convergent and partly personalized. Focusing on identical twins, the study followed the T cell clones that responded to the vaccine, and did so with precision.

In this chain, TRBV3-1 is recombined with TRBJ2-1; a stretch of 10 junction bases matches TRBD2. The specimen sequenced was memory (CD45RO+) T cells sorted from blood. The sample's cell subset or site, from its label and the paper: CD45RO+ enriched T cells. The TCR originated in a woman between 18 and 30 years old in good health. The bases read TGTGCCAGCAGGGGACTAGCGAATGAGCAGTTCTTC. It specifies CASRGLANEQFF.